Included here is one TCR beta chain sequence, with context. Its antigen remains unidentified. This sample stems from a study of cytomegalovirus exposure and HLA in healthy donors. Whole-study results and caveats: The study assumed roughly uniform donor sequencing depth for presence/absence analyses.

The germline V gene encodes CDR1 SEHNR and CDR2 FQNEAQ (reference sequence). CDR3 length equals 17 residues. J gave up 5 bases and V 3 bases, and 10 bases lay outside the gene matches. Use of 60 Vbeta and 13 Jbeta primers characterized the PCR. Produced via immunoSEQ multiplex PCR; TCRdb's table is partial and in-frame only. The table lists around 160,000 clones, approximately 72% of them singletons, with approximately 1.5% in the top ten. This TCR came from a man aged 50 to 59 in good health and CMV-seronegative. The source material was PBMCs. The chain uses TRBV7-9 and TRBJ2-2; 9 bases map to TRBD2. CDR3 sequence reads: CASSFSGSVLGTGELFF. In DNA, the CDR3 is TGTGCCAGCAGCTTTAGCGGGAGTGTCCTAGGAACCGGGGAGCTGTTTTTT.